The entry below describes one TCR beta chain. Method: immunoSEQ multiplex PCR; TCRdb's copy keeps in-frame clones and lacks some. The sample contains some 94,000 clones, 85% to 95% of which appear only once. This CDR3 is built from 14 residues. The ends were cut back, 7 bases at V and 4 bases at J, with 17 bases in the middle. Germline V CDR1 and CDR2: LNHDA, SQIVND (reference sequence). This sample was included in a study of technical replicates of blood from several donors. V usage is TRBV19 and J usage is TRBJ2-7; weak D call: TRBD1 (6 bases). This sequence originates from a human donor in good health. Sequencing was performed on T cells isolated from PBMCs. As DNA, the CDR3 is TGTGCCAGTAAAACCTTCAAGGACAGTTACGAGCAGTACTTC. It specifies CASKTFKDSYEQYF.